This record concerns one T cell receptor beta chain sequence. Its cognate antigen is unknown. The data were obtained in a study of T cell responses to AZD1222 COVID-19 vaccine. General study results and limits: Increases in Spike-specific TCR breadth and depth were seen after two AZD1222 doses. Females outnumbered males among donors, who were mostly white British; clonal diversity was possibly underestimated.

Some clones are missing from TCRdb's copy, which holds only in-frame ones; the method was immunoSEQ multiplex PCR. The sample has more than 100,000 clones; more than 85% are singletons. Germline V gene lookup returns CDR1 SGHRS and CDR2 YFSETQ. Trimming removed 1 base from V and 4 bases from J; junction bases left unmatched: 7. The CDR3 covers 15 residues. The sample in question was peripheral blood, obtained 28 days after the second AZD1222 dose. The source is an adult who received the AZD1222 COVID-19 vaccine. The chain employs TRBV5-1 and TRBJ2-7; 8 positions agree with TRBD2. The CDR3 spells CASSLTSGGLYEQYF. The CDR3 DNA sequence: TGCGCCAGCAGCTTGACTAGCGGAGGGTTATACGAGCAGTACTTC.